Presented here are 29 T cell receptor beta chains from one specimen sequenced in a study of T cells expressing NK-cell markers. Following a re-call of the 5' RACE reads, TCRdb has one entry per CDR3 protein and lacks DNA. Its clone listing holds about 160,000 distinct CDR3 sequences. Sequenced sample: blood T cells: a sorted CD56 or NKG2C T cell subset, CD4+ or CD8+ T cells, or bulk PBMC T cells (not recorded which). The origin of the receptors is a woman aged 18-70 years in good health.

J is TRBJ2-1 and V is TRBV28; lacking DNA, the TRBD2 call made by TCRdb goes unchecked. This CDR3 has 13 amino acids. Per germline, CDR1 MDHEN and CDR2 SYDVKM. CDR3 loop: CASKREGRDEQFF.

This sequence joins TRBV4-1 and TRBJ2-3. Germline lookup yields CDR1 MGHRA and CDR2 YSYEKL. The CDR3 runs 14 residues. CDR3 protein: CASSQDSYTDTQYF.

This chain joins TRBV6-5 and TRBJ2-3. The length of the CDR3 is 15 residues. Germline values: CDR1 MNHEY, CDR2 SVGAGI. The CDR3 sequence: CASSLGEHSTDTQYF.

The chain employs TRBV20-1 and TRBJ2-3; absent DNA, TCRdb's TRBD2 call cannot be checked. CDR3 length equals 16 residues. The germline gives CDR1 DFQATT, CDR2 SNEGSKA (reference sequence). CDR3 amino acids: CSAIPTSGRVTDTQYF.

The chain combines TRBV4-2 with TRBJ2-1; TCRdb selects TRBD2, and the lack of DNA leaves this call unchecked. The CDR3 is 16 residues long. CDR1 and CDR2 from the germline V gene are LGHNA and YNFKEQ. The CDR3 loop is CASSPRTSGEGNEQFF.

The chain joins TRBV7-9 to TRBJ2-3; with no DNA, the TCRdb D assignment of TRBD2 cannot be verified. The germline V gene encodes CDR1 SEHNR and CDR2 FQNEAQ (reference sequence). The CDR3 consists of 17 residues. CDR3 protein: CASSLIRLAPALDTQYF.

V usage is TRBV27 and J usage is TRBJ1-1. The CDR3 sequence is 12 residues long. The germline gives CDR1 MNHEY, CDR2 SMNVEV (reference sequence). The CDR3 is CASGGRVTEAFF.

The chain recombines TRBV7-7 with TRBJ2-7. Per germline, CDR1 SSHAT and CDR2 FNYEAQ (reference sequence). The CDR3 has 15 residues. The CDR3: CASTSLEFLLYEQYF.

This sequence joins TRBV6-1 and TRBJ2-1; lacking DNA, the TRBD2 call made by TCRdb goes unchecked. The CDR3 length is 13 residues. Germline V gene lookup returns CDR1 MNHNS and CDR2 SASEGT. The CDR3 sequence is CASSQGGESVQFF.

V gene TRBV6-1 combines with J gene TRBJ1-3. Germline V gene lookup returns CDR1 MNHNS and CDR2 SASEGT. The CDR3 is 16 amino acids. CDR3: CATTRSMAVSGNTIYF.

The chain couples TRBV7-8 to TRBJ2-3; checking the TCRdb D call of TRBD2 is not possible without DNA. This CDR3 has 16 residues. Germline CDR1 is SGHVS and CDR2 is FQNEAQ. The CDR3: CASSLWEGRRTDTQYF.

The V call is TRBV6-7, the J call TRBJ1-5. TRBV6-7 is an open reading frame whose function is uncertain. The CDR3 has 17 residues. The CDR3: CASSSGTAIYSNQPQHF.

This chain links TRBV2 with TRBJ1-1; absent DNA, TCRdb's TRBD1 call cannot be checked. The V gene's germline CDR1 is SNHLY and CDR2 FYNNEI. The CDR3 has 15 residues. The CDR3 protein is CASRDLIGTLDEAFF.

This chain joins TRBV5-1 and TRBJ1-4; checking the TCRdb D call of TRBD1 is not possible without DNA. The CDR3 contains 15 residues. From germline, CDR1 is SGHRS and CDR2 YFSETQ. This CDR3 reads CASSRDPGTNEKLFF.

V and J are TRBV15 and TRBJ2-1. This CDR3 has 13 residues. CDR1 is LNHNV, CDR2 YYDKDF, per germline (reference sequence). This CDR3 is CATSRDEGNEQFF.

The chain is built from TRBV9 and TRBJ2-2; as DNA is missing, the TRBD2 call by TCRdb cannot be tested. The CDR3 has 14 amino acids. Germline V gives CDR1 SGDLS, CDR2 YYNGEE. The CDR3 reads CASRWTENTGELFF.

V and J are TRBV12-3 or TRBV12-4 and TRBJ2-3. This CDR3 is 12 amino acids long. CDR3 loop: CASSLSEDTQYF.

This chain connects TRBV5-1 to TRBJ2-7; TCRdb's D gene call, TRBD2, goes unchecked for lack of DNA. CDR1 is SGHRS and CDR2 is YFSETQ in the germline V gene. The CDR3 is made up of 14 amino acids. CDR3 in amino acids: CASSSRRGLYEQYF.

The CDR3 spells CASRGGVAYNSPLHF. This rearrangement joins TRBV27 to TRBJ1-6; lacking DNA, the TRBD1 call made by TCRdb goes unchecked. The CDR3 is made up of 15 amino acids. Germline CDR1 MNHEY, CDR2 SMNVEV (reference sequence).

The gene calls are TRBV20-1 and TRBJ1-2; TCRdb gives TRBD1 as the D gene, but with no DNA this cannot be confirmed. Germline lookup yields CDR1 DFQATT and CDR2 SNEGSKA (reference sequence). The CDR3 is 14 amino acids. This CDR3 is CSALRTDINYGYTF.

The V call is TRBV6-1, the J call TRBJ2-3; the TCRdb D gene call, TRBD2, has no DNA to confirm it. The CDR3 contains 16 residues. CDR1 and CDR2 from the germline V gene are MNHNS and SASEGT. CDR3 amino acids: CASRPNPGLSPDTQYF.

V usage is TRBV5-5 and J usage is TRBJ2-1. Per germline, CDR1 SGHKS and CDR2 YYEKEE (reference sequence). This CDR3 is 13 amino acids long. The CDR3: CASSLVRVDEQFF.

This sequence joins TRBV5-1 and TRBJ2-6; with no DNA, the TCRdb D assignment of TRBD1 cannot be verified. The germline V gene has CDR1 SGHRS and CDR2 YFSETQ. The CDR3 consists of 18 residues. The CDR3 spells CASSRALAGLSGANVLTF.

The CDR3 loop is CSAGQGKEKLFF. The J gene is TRBJ1-4, the V gene TRBV20-1; without DNA, the TCRdb call of TRBD1 cannot be checked. The CDR3 is 12 amino acids. Germline CDR1 DFQATT, CDR2 SNEGSKA (reference sequence).

CDR3 sequence: CASSNSGGVSVHNEQFF. V and J are TRBV4-2 and TRBJ2-1; TCRdb's D call of TRBD2 is untestable without DNA. CDR1 is LGHNA, CDR2 YNFKEQ, per germline. CDR3 length: 17 residues.

This rearrangement joins TRBV9 to TRBJ2-3. The CDR3 contains 16 residues. Germline lookup yields CDR1 SGDLS and CDR2 YYNGEE. CDR3 sequence reads: CASSVDQRGGTDTQYF.

This sequence joins TRBV27 and TRBJ1-1. Germline lookup yields CDR1 MNHEY and CDR2 SMNVEV (reference sequence). This CDR3 contains 12 residues. The CDR3 reads CASSFMGAEAFF.

Here the CDR3 reads CASSLQGAGTNEKLFF. This chain connects TRBV3-1 to TRBJ1-4; checking the TCRdb D call of TRBD1 is not possible without DNA. The CDR3 consists of 16 residues. The germline gives CDR1 LGHDT, CDR2 YNNKEL (reference sequence).

The chain employs TRBV5-1 and TRBJ2-6; there is no DNA to check the TCRdb D call of TRBD1. The CDR3 contains 17 residues. Per germline, CDR1 SGHRS and CDR2 YFSETQ. The chain's CDR3 is CASSGDNPNSGANVLTF.